This T cell receptor beta chain was sequenced in a study of blood T cell repertoires in COVID-19. Across the whole study: COVID-19 samples from acute and convalescent phases originated in the United States, Italy and Spain. From T cells, B-cell-depleted T cells, or PBMCs came the material, which was cDNA or gDNA.

Authors' analysis steps: Estimates of nucleated cell counts were drawn from the amplification of reference gene primers. Sequenced by immunoSEQ multiplex PCR; TCRdb stores in-frame clones only, minus some. D and trimming were read from the DNA, whereas the V and J calls and clone size are those reported in that table. The repertoire holds roughly 260,000 clones, with approximately 87% as singletons. The CDR3 is 12 amino acids. Germline V gives CDR1 SGDLS, CDR2 YYNGEE. V was shortened by 4 bases and J by 7 bases, with 8 bases between the two germline ends. This chain joins TRBV9 and TRBJ1-4, with a possible D match to TRBD1 (6 bases). The clonotype comes from a woman aged 45-60 years with acute or convalescent COVID-19. The sequencing sample was made of peripheral blood. The CDR3 coding sequence is TGTGCCAGCAGCAAAGGGGGTGAAAAACTGTTTTTT. This sequence encodes CASSKGGEKLFF.